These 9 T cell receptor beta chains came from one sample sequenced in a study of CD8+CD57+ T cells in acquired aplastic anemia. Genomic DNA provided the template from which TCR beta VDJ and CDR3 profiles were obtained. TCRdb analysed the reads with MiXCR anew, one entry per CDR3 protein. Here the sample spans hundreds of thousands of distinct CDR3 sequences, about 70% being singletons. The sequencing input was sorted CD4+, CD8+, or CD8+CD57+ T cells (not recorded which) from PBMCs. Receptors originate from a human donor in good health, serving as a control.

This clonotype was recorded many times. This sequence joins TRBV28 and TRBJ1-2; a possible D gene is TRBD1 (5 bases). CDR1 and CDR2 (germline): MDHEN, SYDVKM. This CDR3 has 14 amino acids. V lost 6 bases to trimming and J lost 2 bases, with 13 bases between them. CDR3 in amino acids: CASSFPGPNYGYTF. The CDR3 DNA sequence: TGTGCCAGCAGCTTCCCGGGGCCCAACTATGGCTACACCTTC.

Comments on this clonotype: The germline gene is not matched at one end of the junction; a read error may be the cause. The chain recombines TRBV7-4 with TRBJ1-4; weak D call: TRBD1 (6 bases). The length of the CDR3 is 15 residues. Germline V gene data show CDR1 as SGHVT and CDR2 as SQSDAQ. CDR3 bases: TGTGCCAGCAGCGTAGAAGTAGGGGGGAATGAAATACTGTTTTTT. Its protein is CASSVEVGGNEILFF.

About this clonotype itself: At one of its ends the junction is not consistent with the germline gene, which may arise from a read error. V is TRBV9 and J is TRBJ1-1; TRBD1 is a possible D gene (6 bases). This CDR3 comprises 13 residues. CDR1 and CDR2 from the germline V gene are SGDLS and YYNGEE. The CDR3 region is CASSVAGDTEAFF. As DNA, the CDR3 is TGTGCCAGCAGCGTAGCGGGGGACACTGAAGCTTTCTTC.

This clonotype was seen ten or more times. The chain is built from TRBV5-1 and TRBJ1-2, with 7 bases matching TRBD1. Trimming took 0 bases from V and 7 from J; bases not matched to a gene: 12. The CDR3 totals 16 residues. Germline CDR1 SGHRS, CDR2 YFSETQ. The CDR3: CASSLGAEAGGVGYTF. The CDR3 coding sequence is TGCGCCAGCAGCTTGGGGGCTGAGGCAGGGGGTGTTGGCTACACCTTC.

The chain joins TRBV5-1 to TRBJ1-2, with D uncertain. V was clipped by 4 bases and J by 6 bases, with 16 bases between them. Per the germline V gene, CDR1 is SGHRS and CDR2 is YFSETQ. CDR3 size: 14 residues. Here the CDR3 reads CASSAVLNTDGYTF. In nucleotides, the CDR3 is TGCGCCAGCAGCGCCGTCCTGAACACTGATGGCTACACCTTC.

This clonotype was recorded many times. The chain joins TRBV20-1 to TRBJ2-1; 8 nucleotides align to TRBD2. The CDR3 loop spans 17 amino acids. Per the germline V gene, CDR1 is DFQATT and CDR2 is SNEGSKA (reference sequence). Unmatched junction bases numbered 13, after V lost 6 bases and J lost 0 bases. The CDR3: CSAPTAGGQSSYNEQFF. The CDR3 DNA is TGCAGTGCGCCCACCGCGGGGGGACAAAGCTCCTACAATGAGCAGTTCTTC.

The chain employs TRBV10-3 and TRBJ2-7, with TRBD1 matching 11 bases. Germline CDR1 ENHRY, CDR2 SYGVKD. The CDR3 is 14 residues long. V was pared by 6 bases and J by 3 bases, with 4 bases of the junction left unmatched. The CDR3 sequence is CAIRGTGGHYEQYF. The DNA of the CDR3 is TGTGCCATCAGGGGGACAGGGGGGCACTACGAGCAGTACTTC.

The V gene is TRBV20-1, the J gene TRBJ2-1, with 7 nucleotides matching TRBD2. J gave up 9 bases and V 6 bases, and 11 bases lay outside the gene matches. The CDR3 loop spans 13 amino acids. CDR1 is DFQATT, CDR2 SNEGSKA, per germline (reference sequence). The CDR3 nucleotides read TGCAGTGCGTGGACTAGTACATTCGCTGAGCAGTTCTTC. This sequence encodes CSAWTSTFAEQFF.

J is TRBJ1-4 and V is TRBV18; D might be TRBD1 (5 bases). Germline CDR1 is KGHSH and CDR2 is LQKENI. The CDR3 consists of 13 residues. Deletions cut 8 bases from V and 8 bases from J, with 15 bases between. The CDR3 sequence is CASASGTGEKLFF. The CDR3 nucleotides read TGTGCCAGCGCTTCCGGGACGGGGGAAAAACTGTTTTTT.